This TCR beta chain comes out of a study of blood T cell repertoires in COVID-19. Seattle's enrolled individuals joined amid active infection and were then monitored longitudinally. The germline CDR1 and CDR2 sequences are MNHEY and SVGAGI. The CDR3 totals 15 residues. V was pared by 5 bases and J by 4 bases, with 15 bases between. Clones were read by immunoSEQ multiplex PCR, and TCRdb kept only the in-frame ones, dropping some. This repertoire shows around 130,000 clones, about 88% found once; its top ten account for approximately 2.5%. The chain has TRBV6-5 and TRBJ1-5; weak D call: TRBD1 (6 bases). The clonotype originates from a human donor with COVID-19, enrolled during active disease. The donor label of this sample is uncertain. The material sequenced was peripheral blood. The DNA for the CDR3 is TGTGCCAGCAGTAACAGGGAAGGAGGAAATCAGCCCCAGCATTTT. Translated, it gives CASSNREGGNQPQHF.